The rows below give T cell receptor beta chains drawn from one sample of a study of T cells after yellow fever vaccination. MiXCR, run by TCRdb on the 5' RACE reads, gives a single entry per CDR3 protein. The sample holds 100,000 to 150,000 distinct CDR3 sequences; about 8.4% are singletons and the top ten take approximately 37%. The material sequenced was CD8+ T cells sorted from PBMCs, taken on the day of the yellow fever booster vaccination. The source of these receptors is a man aged 18 to 29 who received the YFV17D yellow fever vaccine. CDR3s include the opening cysteine and the closing phenylalanine or tryptophan.

j_call | cdr3_length | v_call | cdr3_aa
TRBJ2-3 | 14 | TRBV4-3 | CASRRNSHTDTQYF
TRBJ2-3 | 15 | TRBV7-6 | CASSLGSGVGDTQYF
TRBJ1-2 | 13 | TRBV3-1 | CASSQGQGGGYTF
TRBJ1-2 | 15 | TRBV29-1 | CSVEDRASLIYGYTF
TRBJ2-7 | 15 | TRBV5-1 | CASSAGVGGPYEQYF
TRBJ1-5 | 14 | TRBV24-1 | CATSGLTVAGPQHF
TRBJ1-4 | 16 | TRBV11-2 | CASSSRPGQGNEKLFF
TRBJ2-1 | 15 | TRBV5-1 | CASSLAGTGVDEQFF
TRBJ2-1 | 15 | TRBV12-3/TRBV12-4 | CASSRDRFSYNEQFF
TRBJ1-2 | 17 | TRBV10-3 | CAISESFGRTVGYGYTF
TRBJ2-5 | 15 | TRBV27 | CASRHRDRYQETQYF
TRBJ1-5 | 18 | TRBV4-2 | CASSQDLGVLGLDQPQHF
TRBJ1-5 | 18 | TRBV16 | CASSQFLGGGSGNQPQHF
TRBJ2-5 | 14 | TRBV11-2 | CASSSGGGRETQYF
TRBJ2-5 | 15 | TRBV27 | CASSSGQGAQETQYF
TRBJ2-2 | 12 | TRBV24-1 | CATSDDTGELFF
TRBJ1-2 | 12 | TRBV6-5 | CASSYPGQGYTF
TRBJ2-7 | 13 | TRBV6-5 | CASSYSKGLEQYF
TRBJ2-5 | 12 | TRBV15 | CATSRDGQPQYF
TRBJ2-5 | 17 | TRBV28 | CASSLPGLAGTQETQYF
TRBJ2-3 | 16 | TRBV20-1 | CSAKRTGGGLTDTQYF
TRBJ2-5 | 12 | TRBV4-3 | CASSQDQRTQYF
TRBJ1-1 | 11 | TRBV4-1 | CASSHNTEAFF
TRBJ2-5 | 13 | TRBV27 | CASRRLGLETQYF
TRBJ2-1 | 17 | TRBV7-8 | CASSLLRRGGPYNEQFF
TRBJ2-5 | 15 | TRBV19 | CASTTWSGGEETQYF
TRBJ1-2 | 16 | TRBV11-2 | CASSLVGDRDDYGYTF